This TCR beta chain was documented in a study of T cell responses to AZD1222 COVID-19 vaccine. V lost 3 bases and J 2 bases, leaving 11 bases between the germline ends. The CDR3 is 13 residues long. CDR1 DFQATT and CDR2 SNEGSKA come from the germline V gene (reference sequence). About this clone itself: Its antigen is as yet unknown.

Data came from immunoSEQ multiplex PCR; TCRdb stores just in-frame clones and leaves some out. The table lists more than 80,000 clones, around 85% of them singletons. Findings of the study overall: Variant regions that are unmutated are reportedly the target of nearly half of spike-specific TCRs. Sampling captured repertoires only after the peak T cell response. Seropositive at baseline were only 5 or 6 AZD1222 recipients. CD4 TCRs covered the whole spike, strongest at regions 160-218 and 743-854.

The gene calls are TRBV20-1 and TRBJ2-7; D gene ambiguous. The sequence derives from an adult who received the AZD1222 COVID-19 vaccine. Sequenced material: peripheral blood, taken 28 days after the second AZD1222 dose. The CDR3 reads CSASGPIPYEQYF. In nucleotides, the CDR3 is TGCAGTGCTAGTGGACCCATCCCCTACGAGCAGTACTTC.